This T cell receptor beta chain appears in the sequencing data of a study of blood T cell repertoires in COVID-19. Participants were aged about 18 to 90 years, lived in about 26 US areas, and enrolled virtually. Per germline, CDR1 SGHVS and CDR2 FQNEAQ. CDR3 length equals 15 residues. With 2 bases clipped from V and 0 bases from J, the junction kept 3 bases outside the gene matches. The data were produced by immunoSEQ multiplex PCR, yet TCRdb's version contains in-frame clones alone and is incomplete. This table has 130,000 to 150,000 clones, 84% appearing once. A word on this clone: The sample contains more than one DNA sequence encoding this CDR3.

The genes are TRBV7-8 and TRBJ2-7, with 8 nucleotides matching TRBD2. This receptor was identified in a man in his forties or fifties with acute COVID-19. The source material was PBMCs or T cells enriched from blood (not recorded which). The CDR3 protein is CASSLLAGSSYEQYF. The CDR3 DNA sequence: TGTGCCAGCAGCTTACTAGCGGGTAGCTCCTACGAGCAGTACTTC.